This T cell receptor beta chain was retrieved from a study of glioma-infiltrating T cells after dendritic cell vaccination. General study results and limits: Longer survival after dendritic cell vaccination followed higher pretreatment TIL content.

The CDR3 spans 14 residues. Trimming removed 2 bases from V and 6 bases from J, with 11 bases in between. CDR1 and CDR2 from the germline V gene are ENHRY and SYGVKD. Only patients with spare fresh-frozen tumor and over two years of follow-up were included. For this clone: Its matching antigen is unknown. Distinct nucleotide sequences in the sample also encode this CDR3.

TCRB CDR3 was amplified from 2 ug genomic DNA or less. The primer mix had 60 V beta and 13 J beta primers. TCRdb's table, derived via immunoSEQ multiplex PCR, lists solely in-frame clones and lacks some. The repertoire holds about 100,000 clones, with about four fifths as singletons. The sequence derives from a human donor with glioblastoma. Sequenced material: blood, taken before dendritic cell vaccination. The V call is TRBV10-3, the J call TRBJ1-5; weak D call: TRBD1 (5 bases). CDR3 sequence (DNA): TGTGCCATCAGTGAGGGGCAGGGTGGTCAGCCCCAGCATTTT. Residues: CAISEGQGGQPQHF.